Below, 16 T cell receptor beta chains from the same sample are listed, as sequenced in a study of human T cells and chemical hapten exposure. TCRdb reprocessed the RACE reads with MiXCR, giving one entry per CDR3 protein. The sample has approximately 90,000 distinct CDR3 sequences, over 8% seen once. Time point in this sample: healthy volunteer bleed at 2 weeks. The authors' total RNA extraction used unfractionated whole blood. Material: whole blood. Receptors originate from a female donor in good health. Some clones in this sample may be carry-over from other donors' samples.

Worth noting for this clonotype: The junction departs from the called germline gene at one end, perhaps through a read error. The gene calls are TRBV5-6 and TRBJ2-3; the match to TRBD2 covers 10 bases. Germline V gene data show CDR1 as SGHDT and CDR2 as YYEEEE. The CDR3 has 15 residues. The CDR3 DNA reads as TGTGTCAGCAGCTACGGACTAGCGGGCACAGATACGCAGTATTTT. Its protein product is CVSSYGLAGTDTQYF.

This clonotype was observed a few times. The J gene is TRBJ1-1, the V gene TRBV28; no firm D call. Deletions cut 6 bases from V and 1 base from J, with 12 bases between. Looked up from germline, CDR1 is MDHEN and CDR2 is SYDVKM. This CDR3 is built from 14 residues. The CDR3 DNA sequence: TGTGCCAGCAGCCAGACCCAAACGAACACTGAAGCTTTCTTT. Translation: CASSQTQTNTEAFF.

This clonotype was seen repeatedly, ten times or more. The chain employs TRBV2 and TRBJ1-1; D not certain. CDR3 length: 16 amino acids. Germline V gene lookup returns CDR1 SNHLY and CDR2 FYNNEI. The V and J ends lost 8 bases and 0 bases respectively, with 19 bases between them. In DNA, the CDR3 is TGTGCCAGCTCAATCGTCGAACTGCTGTTGAACACTGAAGCTTTCTTT. Translated: CASSIVELLLNTEAFF. Full variable domain (outside the CDR3, taken from reference TRBV2 and TRBJ1-1): EPEVTQTPSHQVTQMGQEVILRCVPISNHLYFYWYRQILGQKVEFLVSFYNNEISEKSEIFDDQFSVERPDGSNFTLKIRSTKLEDSAMYFCASSIVELLLNTEAFFGQGTRLTVV.

This clonotype appeared a few times. The CDR3 coding sequence is TGCAGTGCTAGTGTGTCAGATGAAAAACTGTTTTTT. It translates to CSASVSDEKLFF. V is TRBV20-1 and J is TRBJ1-4; D gene uncertain. V was clipped by 3 bases and J by 6 bases, with 8 bases between them. Per the germline V gene, CDR1 is DFQATT and CDR2 is SNEGSKA (reference sequence). The CDR3 loop spans 12 amino acids.

The gene calls are TRBV4-2 and TRBJ2-1; 12 positions agree with TRBD2. The trim removed 0 bases at V and 9 bases at J, leaving 3 bases unmatched. Germline V lookup: CDR1 LGHNA, CDR2 YNFKEQ. This CDR3 is built from 15 residues. In DNA form, the CDR3 reads TGTGCCAGCAGCCAAGACACTAGCGGGAGGCCTGAGCAGTTCTTC. It codes for CASSQDTSGRPEQFF.

The chain is built from TRBV28 and TRBJ1-5, with D possibly matching TRBD1 (6 bases). Per the germline V gene, CDR1 is MDHEN and CDR2 is SYDVKM. Trimming left V 3 bases short and J 4 bases short, with 13 bases between. The CDR3 spans 15 residues. CDR3 sequence: CASSLATQGNQPQHF. Here the CDR3 DNA reads TGTGCCAGCAGTTTGGCGACACAGGGAAATCAGCCCCAGCATTTT. Looking up the rest from reference TRBV28 and TRBJ1-5 gives the full variable domain: DVKVTQSSRYLVKRTGEKVFLECVQDMDHENMFWYRQDPGLGLRLIYFSYDVKMKEKGDIPEGYSVSREKKERFSLILESASTNQTSMYLCASSLATQGNQPQHFGDGTRLSIL.

This clonotype was counted between two and nine times. The CDR3, as DNA: TGTGCCAGCAGCCCGCCGGTACCCAGCTCCTACAATGAGCAGTTCTTC. Residues: CASSPPVPSSYNEQFF. The chain links TRBV5-6 to TRBJ2-1, with D unresolved. Germline V gene lookup returns CDR1 SGHDT and CDR2 YYEEEE. This CDR3 spans 16 amino acids. Between the trimmed V and J ends, which lost 4 bases and 0 bases, there was a span of 14 bases.

Only a few counts were recorded for this clonotype. CDR3 sequence (DNA): TGCGCCAGCAGCTTGGTTGTAAGCTCCTACGAGCAGTACTTC. It codes for CASSLVVSSYEQYF. The chain employs TRBV5-1 and TRBJ2-7; D gene ambiguous. This CDR3 contains 14 residues. The germline V gene encodes CDR1 SGHRS and CDR2 YFSETQ. Trimming removed 0 bases from V and 0 bases from J, with 7 bases in between.

The rearrangement joins TRBV14 to TRBJ2-1; either TRBD1 or TRBD2 may fit D (5 bases each). Germline V gene sequence: CDR1 SGHDN, CDR2 FVKESK. Trimming took off 4 bases at V and 3 bases at J, with 13 bases between the two ends. This CDR3 is 15 amino acids long. The CDR3 region is CASSPGPRSYNEQFF. The CDR3 region has the DNA TGTGCCAGCAGCCCGGGGCCCCGAAGCTACAATGAGCAGTTCTTC. Full variable domain (rest looked up from reference TRBV14 and TRBJ2-1): EAGVTQFPSHSVIEKGQTVTLRCDPISGHDNLYWYRRVMGKEIKFLLHFVKESKQDESGMPNNRFLAERTGGTYSTLKVQPAELEDSGVYFCASSPGPRSYNEQFFGPGTRLTVL.

The V call is TRBV12-3 or TRBV12-4, the J call TRBJ1-2, with no clear D. The CDR3 loop spans 11 amino acids. Trimming took 2 bases from V and 8 from J, leaving 6 bases between them. For the CDR3, the DNA is TGTGCCAGCAGTTTACCTGGCGGCTACACCTTC. The encoded protein is CASSLPGGYTF.

A note on this clonotype: This clone may be a read error of a much larger clone one base away. Without the conserved terminal phenylalanine or tryptophan, this CDR3 likely stems from a read error. The chain links TRBV6-1 to TRBJ2-3, with 13 nucleotides matching TRBD2. The CDR3 is made up of 17 amino acids. Germline V lookup: CDR1 MNHNS, CDR2 SASEGT. Trimming took 7 bases from V and 7 from J; bases not matched to a gene: 14. The CDR3 is CASTRNGLAGDEYTQYL. The CDR3 coding sequence is TGTGCCAGCACCAGAAACGGACTAGCGGGAGACGAGTATACGCAGTATCTT.

Notes on this clonotype: Possible read error: a much larger clone is one base away. V usage is TRBV27 and J usage is TRBJ2-4; 7 bases are a match to TRBD1. The germline CDR1 and CDR2 sequences are MNHEY and SMNVEV (reference sequence). This CDR3 spans 16 amino acids. The CDR3 DNA reads TGTGCCAGCAGCCGGACGGGACAGTTAGCCAAAAACAATCAGTACTTC. Translating it yields CASSRTGQLAKNNQYF.

This clonotype showed up just a few times. The gene calls are TRBV19 and TRBJ2-1; weak D call: TRBD2 (6 bases). The ends were cut back, 3 bases at V and 8 bases at J, with 20 bases in the middle. Per germline, CDR1 LNHDA and CDR2 SQIVND (reference sequence). The CDR3 is 16 amino acids. CDR3 loop: CASSMLVGGRRHEQFF. The CDR3 region has the DNA TGTGCCAGTAGTATGCTGGTGGGAGGTAGGAGGCATGAGCAGTTCTTC. Full variable domain (rest looked up from reference TRBV19 and TRBJ2-1): DGGITQSPKYLFRKEGQNVTLSCEQNLNHDAMYWYRQDPGQGLRLIYYSQIVNDFQKGDIAEGYSVSREKKESFPLTVTSAQKNPTAFYLCASSMLVGGRRHEQFFGPGTRLTVL.

This clonotype has a handful of counts. The rearrangement uses TRBV11-2 and TRBJ2-6; 7 nucleotides line up with TRBD1. The CDR3 runs 16 residues. V lost 5 bases and J lost 0; bases outside the gene matches: 4. Germline CDR1 SGHAT, CDR2 FQNNGV. CDR3: CASSLYRGSGANVLTF. The CDR3 bases are TGTGCCAGCAGCCTGTACAGGGGCTCTGGGGCCAACGTCCTGACTTTC.

Only a few counts were recorded for this clonotype. V and J are TRBV27 and TRBJ2-5, with 7 bases matching TRBD1. The CDR3 has 13 residues. CDR1 is MNHEY and CDR2 is SMNVEV in the germline V gene (reference sequence). The J segment lost 4 bases and the V segment lost 1 base, leaving 0 bases of the junction unmatched. Written as DNA, the CDR3 is TGTGCCAGCAGTTTATACAGGGGAGAGACCCAGTACTTC. Protein sequence: CASSLYRGETQYF.

This clonotype showed up many times. CDR3 amino acids: CASSLVSGMADTQYF. CDR3 in DNA: TGTGCCAGCAGCTTAGTATCAGGGATGGCAGATACGCAGTATTTT. The V and J genes are TRBV7-2 and TRBJ2-3, with D perhaps TRBD1 (5 bases). This CDR3 region has 15 residues. Germline-derived CDR1 and CDR2 are SGHTA and FQGNSA. Trimming pared 1 base from V and 4 bases from J, leaving 12 bases between.